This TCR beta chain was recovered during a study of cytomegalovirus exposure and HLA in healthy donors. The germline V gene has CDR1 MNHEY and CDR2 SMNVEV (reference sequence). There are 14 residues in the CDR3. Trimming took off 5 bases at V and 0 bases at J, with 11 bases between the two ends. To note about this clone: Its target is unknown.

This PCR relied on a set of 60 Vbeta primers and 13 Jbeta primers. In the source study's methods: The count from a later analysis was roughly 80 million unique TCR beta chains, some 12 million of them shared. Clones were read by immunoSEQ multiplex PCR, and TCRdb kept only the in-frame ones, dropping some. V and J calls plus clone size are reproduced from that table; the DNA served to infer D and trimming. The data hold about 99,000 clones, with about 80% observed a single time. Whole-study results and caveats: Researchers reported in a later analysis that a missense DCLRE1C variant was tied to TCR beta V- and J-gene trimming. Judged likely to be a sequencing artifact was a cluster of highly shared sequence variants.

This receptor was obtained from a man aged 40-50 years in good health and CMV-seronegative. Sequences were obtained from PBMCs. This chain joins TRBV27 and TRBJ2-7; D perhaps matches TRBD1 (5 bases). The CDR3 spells CASSPRADSYEQYF. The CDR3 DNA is TGTGCCAGCAGTCCCAGGGCCGACTCCTACGAGCAGTACTTC.